The source of this T cell receptor (beta chain) is a study of graft-versus-host responses after intestinal transplantation. Study-wide findings and caveats: Peak circulating GvH clone levels tracked with early post-transplant HvG declines.

Clones were sequenced by immunoSEQ multiplex PCR, and TCRdb holds only the in-frame ones, with some missing. The repertoire includes about 85,000 clones, roughly four fifths of them detected once, and 17% sits in the top ten. The CDR3 consists of 16 residues. The germline gives CDR1 SGHVS, CDR2 FNYEAQ. V shed 2 bases and J 2 bases; nucleotides not matched to a gene: 6. Worth noting for this clone: The antigen is not known.

The receptor comes from a human donor who received an intestinal transplant. Sample: unstimulated CD8+ T cells sorted from spleen or lymph node cells, taken before intestinal transplant. The gene calls are TRBV7-6 and TRBJ2-3, with 8 bases identical to TRBD2. CDR3 nucleotides: TGTGCCAGCAGCTTATCCATAGCGGGGAACACAGATACGCAGTATTTT. Translated, it gives CASSLSIAGNTDTQYF.